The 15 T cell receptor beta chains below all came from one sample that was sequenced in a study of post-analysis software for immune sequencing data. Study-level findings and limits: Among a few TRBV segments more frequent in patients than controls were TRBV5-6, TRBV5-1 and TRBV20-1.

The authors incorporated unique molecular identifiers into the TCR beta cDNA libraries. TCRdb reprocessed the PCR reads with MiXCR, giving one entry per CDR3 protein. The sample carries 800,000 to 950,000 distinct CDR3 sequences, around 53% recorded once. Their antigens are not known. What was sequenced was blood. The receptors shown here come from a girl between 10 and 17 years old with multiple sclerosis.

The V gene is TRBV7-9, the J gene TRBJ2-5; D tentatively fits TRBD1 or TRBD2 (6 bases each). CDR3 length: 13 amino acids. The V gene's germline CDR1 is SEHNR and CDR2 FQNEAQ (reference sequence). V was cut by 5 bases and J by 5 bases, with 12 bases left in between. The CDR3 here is CASSTQGGETQYF. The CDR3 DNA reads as TGTGCCAGCAGCACACAAGGGGGGGAGACCCAGTACTTC.

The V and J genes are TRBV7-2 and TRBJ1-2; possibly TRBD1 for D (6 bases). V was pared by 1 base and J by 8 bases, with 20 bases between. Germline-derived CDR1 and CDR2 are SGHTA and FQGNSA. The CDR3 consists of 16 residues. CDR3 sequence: CASSLDGGSYSGGYTF. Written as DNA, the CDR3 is TGTGCCAGCAGCTTAGATGGGGGCAGTTATTCGGGAGGCTACACCTTC.

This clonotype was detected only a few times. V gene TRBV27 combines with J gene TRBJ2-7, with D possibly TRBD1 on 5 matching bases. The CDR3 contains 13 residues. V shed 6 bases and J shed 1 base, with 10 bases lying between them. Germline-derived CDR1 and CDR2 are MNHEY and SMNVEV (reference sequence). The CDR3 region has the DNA TGTGCCAGCAGACAGGTCGGGTCCTACGAGCAGTACTTC. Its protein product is CASRQVGSYEQYF.

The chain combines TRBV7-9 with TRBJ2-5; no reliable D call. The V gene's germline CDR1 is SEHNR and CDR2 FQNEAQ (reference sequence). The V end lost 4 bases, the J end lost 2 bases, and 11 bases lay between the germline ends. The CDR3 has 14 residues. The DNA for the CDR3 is TGTGCCAGCAGCTCCCTCGGAATACAAGAGACCCAGTACTTC. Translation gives CASSSLGIQETQYF.

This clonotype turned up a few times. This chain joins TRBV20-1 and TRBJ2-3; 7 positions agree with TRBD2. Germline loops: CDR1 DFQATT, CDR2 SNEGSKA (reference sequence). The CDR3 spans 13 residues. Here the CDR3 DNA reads TGCGGGGGGGAGATACTTAGCACAGATACGCAGTATTTT. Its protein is CGGEILSTDTQYF.

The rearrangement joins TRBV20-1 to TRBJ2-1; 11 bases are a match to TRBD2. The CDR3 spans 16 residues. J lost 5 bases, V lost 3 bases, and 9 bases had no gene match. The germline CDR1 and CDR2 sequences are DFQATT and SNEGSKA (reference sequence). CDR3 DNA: TGCAGTGCTAGGTCTCTTGGACTAGCGGGTAACAATGAGCAGTTCTTC. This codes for CSARSLGLAGNNEQFF.

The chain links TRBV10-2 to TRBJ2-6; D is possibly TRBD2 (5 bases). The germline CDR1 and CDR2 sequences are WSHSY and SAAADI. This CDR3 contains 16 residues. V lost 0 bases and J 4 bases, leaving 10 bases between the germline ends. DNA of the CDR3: TGCGCCAGCAGTGAGTCTGGAGCGGTCGGGGCCAACGTCCTGACTTTC. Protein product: CASSESGAVGANVLTF.

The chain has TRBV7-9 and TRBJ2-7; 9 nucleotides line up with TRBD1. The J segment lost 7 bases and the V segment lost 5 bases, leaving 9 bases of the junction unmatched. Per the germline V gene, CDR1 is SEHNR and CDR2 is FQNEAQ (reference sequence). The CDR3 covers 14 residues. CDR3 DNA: TGTGCCAGCAGCGAACCGGGACAGGGAACTGAGCAGTACTTC. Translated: CASSEPGQGTEQYF.

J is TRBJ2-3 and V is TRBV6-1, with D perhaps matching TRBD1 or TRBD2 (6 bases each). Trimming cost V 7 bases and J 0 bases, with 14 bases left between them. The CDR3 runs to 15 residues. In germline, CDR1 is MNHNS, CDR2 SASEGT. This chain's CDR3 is CASTKGGGSTDTQYF. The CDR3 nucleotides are TGTGCCAGCACCAAGGGGGGAGGCAGCACAGATACGCAGTATTTT.

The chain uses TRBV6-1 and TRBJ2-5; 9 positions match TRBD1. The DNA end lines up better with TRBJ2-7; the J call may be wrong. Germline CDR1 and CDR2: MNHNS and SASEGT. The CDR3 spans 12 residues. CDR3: CVSRQGVYEQYF. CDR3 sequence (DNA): TGTGTCTCTAGACAGGGGGTCTACGAGCAGTACTTC.

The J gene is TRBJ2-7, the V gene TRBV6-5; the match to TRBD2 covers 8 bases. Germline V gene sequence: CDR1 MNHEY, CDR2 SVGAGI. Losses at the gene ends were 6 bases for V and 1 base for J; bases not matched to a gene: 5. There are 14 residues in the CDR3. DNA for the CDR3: TGTGCCAGCAGAAACGCGGGGGGATCCTACGAGCAGTACTTC. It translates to CASRNAGGSYEQYF.

The CDR3 DNA is TGCGCCAGCAGCCGGCTGACTAGCGGGGCCCATGGCGCAGATACGCAGTATTTT. The encoded protein is CASSRLTSGAHGADTQYF. This chain connects TRBV4-1 to TRBJ2-3; 11 bases fit TRBD2. J lost 4 bases, V lost 4 bases, and 13 bases had no gene match. CDR1 and CDR2 (germline): MGHRA, YSYEKL. This CDR3 has 18 residues.

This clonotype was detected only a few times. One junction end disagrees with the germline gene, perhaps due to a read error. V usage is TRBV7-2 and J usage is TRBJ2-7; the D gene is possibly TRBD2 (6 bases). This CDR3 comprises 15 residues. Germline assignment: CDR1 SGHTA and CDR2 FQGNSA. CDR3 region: CAGSLDGSFSYEQYF. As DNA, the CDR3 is TGTGCCGGCAGCTTAGACGGGAGCTTCTCCTACGAGCAGTACTTC.

DNA of the CDR3: TGCAGCGTTCTCGGTCTTTCCTTGGGGGGAGATACGCAGTATTTT. It encodes CSVLGLSLGGDTQYF. The V gene is TRBV29-1, the J gene TRBJ2-3, with a tentative D call TRBD2 (6 bases). This CDR3 has 15 residues. Germline V gene data show CDR1 as SQVTM and CDR2 as ANQGSEA. V gave up 5 bases and J gave up 5 bases, with 20 bases separating them.

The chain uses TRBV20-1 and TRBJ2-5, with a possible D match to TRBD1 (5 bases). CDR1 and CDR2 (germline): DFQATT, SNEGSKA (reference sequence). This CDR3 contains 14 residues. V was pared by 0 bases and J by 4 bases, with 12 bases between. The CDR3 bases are TGCAGTGCTAGAGATCAAACAGGACGAGAGACCCAGTACTTC. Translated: CSARDQTGRETQYF.